This T cell receptor beta chain was recorded in a study of blood T cell repertoires in COVID-19 (dated by TCRdb to 2018 to 2021). As for the study more broadly: Samples covering the acute and convalescent phases of COVID-19 were provided by collaborators in the United States, Italy and Spain. The repertoires were made available in a free public database intended to serve as a resource for research on the immune response to SARS-CoV-2. Where HLA class I and class II types were available, the types were taken from metadata supplied by the sample provider, not from assay-based typing. Nearly every sample came with metadata listing a de-identified subject ID, COVID-19 status, age in years and sex. Samples were obtained from the ongoing ImmuneRACE study (first 160 participants) and from about 1,300 subjects provided by 6 global collaborators. The dataset comprised deeply sampled blood TCRbeta repertoires from subjects exposed to, actively infected with, or recovered from COVID-19. The prospective study material was composed of cDNA or gDNA derived from T cells, B-cell-depleted T cells, or PBMCs. Overall study outcomes, separate from this receptor: Clinical and demographic metadata were provided uncurated, with the amount varying by source and participant.

Enrolling through a virtual design, the prospective study's participants ranged in age from roughly 18 to 95 years and lived across 24 United States geographic areas. In the prospective study, participants were assigned to cohorts based on the clinical history participants reported in a screening survey and a study questionnaire. For ImmuneRACE Cohort 3, a participant was defined as recovered based on two consecutive negative NP/OP PCR tests, clearance by a healthcare professional, or resolution of symptoms. Mobile phlebotomists in the prospective study collected whole blood, serum and a nasopharyngeal or oropharyngeal swab from every participant. Over an approximately 2-month period, participants in the prospective study had the option of providing additional blood draws and questionnaires. Blood samples from the prospective study were shipped frozen or at room temperature prior to DNA extraction.

For this chain, trimming is 6 bases at the V end and 4 bases at the J end, and the number of junction bases without a gene match is 1. CDR1 and CDR2 were assigned from the germline V gene (reference sequence) as MNHEY and SMNVEV. CDR3 length: 12 amino acids, cysteine to phenylalanine. Of all the DNA, just the CDR3 is kept, 36 bases in frame from base 1. For this clone: Its antigen has not been determined. Base qualities are not provided; no much larger clone lies one nucleotide away.

TCRbeta CDR3 regions were amplified from genomic DNA using the immunoSEQ Assay, a bias-controlled multiplex PCR. Under the source paper's analysis protocol: The number of nucleated cells in each sample was estimated by amplification of reference gene primers within the assay. Sequence reads were collapsed and filtered to measure the absolute abundance of every unique TCRbeta CDR3 rearrangement. For each sample, productive Simpson clonality was calculated as the square root of Simpson's diversity index across productive rearrangements. What TCRdb holds here is the immuneACCESS table cut down to in-frame rearrangements. Part of the clones is not present; checked against another copy, under half of the missing clones reflect an unresolved V gene, and the others are unexplained. That table gives V, J and clone size, and the DNA gave D and trimming. This sample holds about 310,000 clones; roughly 90% were observed only once. The leading ten clones occupy around 9.5% of the sample.

The sequence came from a woman in her thirties or forties who had recovered from COVID-19. Sample: PBMCs or T cells enriched from blood (not recorded which). The chain is assembled from TRBV27 and TRBJ2-7, and TRBD1 aligns with 9 junction nucleotides. The nucleotide sequence reads as follows: TGTGCCAGCAGGGACAGGGGTTACGAGCAGTACTTC. This yields the protein CASRDRGYEQYF.